The 25 T cell receptor beta chains below come from one sample, sequenced in a study of STAT5B mutations in CD4+ large granular lymphocyte leukemia. Generated by immunoSEQ multiplex PCR, the TCRdb table keeps only in-frame clones and is missing some. The sample contains about 34,000 clones, about four fifths of which appear only once. Sequenced sample: CD4+ T cells from blood buffy coats. These receptors came from a human donor in good health.

This clone was seen a handful of times. V and J are TRBV2 and TRBJ1-1; the D is unclear. V was pared by 3 bases and J by 7 bases, with 9 bases between. CDR1 is SNHLY and CDR2 is FYNNEI in the germline V gene. The CDR3 is 12 residues long. CDR3 bases: TGTGCCAGCAGTGAGTTGAGAGTTGAAGCTTTCTTT. Protein product: CASSELRVEAFF.

V and J are TRBV27 and TRBJ1-1, with D tentatively TRBD1 (5 bases). The V gene's germline CDR1 is MNHEY and CDR2 SMNVEV (reference sequence). The ends were cut back, 3 bases at V and 7 bases at J, with 18 bases in the middle. There are 15 residues in the CDR3. The CDR3 spells CASSLSGTGMGEAFF. CDR3 nucleotides: TGTGCCAGCAGTTTGTCCGGGACGGGGATGGGTGAAGCTTTCTTT.

The chain is built from TRBV7-9 and TRBJ2-5, with D hard to call. Trimming removed 3 bases at V and 6 bases at J, with 5 bases between. Germline-derived CDR1 and CDR2 are SEHNR and FQNEAQ (reference sequence). This CDR3 comprises 11 residues. CDR3 loop: CASSFVKTQYF. The CDR3, as DNA: TGTGCCAGCAGCTTTGTGAAGACCCAGTACTTC.

Here the CDR3 DNA reads TGTGCCAGCAGTGAGGGGGGAGGGGGAAACACCATATATTTT. Translation gives CASSEGGGGNTIYF. V gene TRBV6-1 combines with J gene TRBJ1-3, with TRBD1 as a possible D gene (5 bases). Trimming took off 3 bases at V and 4 bases at J, with 10 bases between the two ends. CDR1 is MNHNS and CDR2 is SASEGT in the germline V gene. The CDR3 length is 14 residues.

This sequence joins TRBV18 and TRBJ2-1; TRBD1 is a possible D gene (5 bases). Germline V gene data show CDR1 as KGHSH and CDR2 as LQKENI. V lost 3 bases, J lost 4 bases, and 13 bases lay in between. The CDR3 consists of 15 residues. In nucleotides, the CDR3 is TGTGCCAGCTCACCTCAGGGTTTACCTTACAATGAGCAGTTCTTC. It specifies CASSPQGLPYNEQFF. The whole variable domain, remainder taken from reference TRBV18 and TRBJ2-1, is NAGVMQNPRHLVRRRGQEARLRCSPMKGHSHVYWYRQLPEEGLKFMVYLQKENIIDESGMPKERFSAEFPKEGPSILRIQQVVRGDSAAYFCASSPQGLPYNEQFFGPGTRLTVL.

The chain uses TRBV6-1 and TRBJ1-1; no firm D call. V lost 6 bases, J lost 1 base, and 12 bases lay in between. The CDR3 length is 14 residues. Per the germline V gene, CDR1 is MNHNS and CDR2 is SASEGT. This CDR3 reads CASRLNPENTEAFF. CDR3 bases: TGTGCCAGCAGGCTCAATCCAGAGAACACTGAAGCTTTCTTT.

In this sample, this clone turned up once. The genes are TRBV7-2 and TRBJ2-7; tentatively, D is TRBD2 (7 bases). Trimming took 1 base from V and 4 from J, leaving 14 bases between them. Germline-derived CDR1 and CDR2 are SGHTA and FQGNSA. This CDR3 is built from 15 residues. The CDR3 spells CASSLEGGAGYEQYF. The CDR3 nucleotides are TGTGCCAGCAGCTTAGAAGGGGGGGCGGGGTACGAGCAGTACTTC.

The V call is TRBV27, the J call TRBJ2-7; D perhaps matches TRBD2 (6 bases). Trimming pared 2 bases from V and 3 bases from J, leaving 11 bases between. Germline CDR1 MNHEY, CDR2 SMNVEV (reference sequence). This CDR3 contains 14 residues. CDR3 protein: CASSLLGRGYEQYF. The CDR3 DNA reads as TGTGCCAGCAGTTTACTCGGGAGAGGCTACGAGCAGTACTTC.

The rearrangement uses TRBV2 and TRBJ1-4, with no clear D. The germline gives CDR1 SNHLY, CDR2 FYNNEI. The V end lost 8 bases, the J end lost 7 bases, and 17 bases lay between the germline ends. The CDR3 has 14 residues. CDR3 protein: CASRSDGSGEKLFF. For the CDR3, the DNA is TGTGCCAGCCGCTCAGACGGAAGCGGTGAAAAACTGTTTTTT. The entire variable domain, with the rest obtained from reference TRBV2 and TRBJ1-4, is as follows: EPEVTQTPSHQVTQMGQEVILRCVPISNHLYFYWYRQILGQKVEFLVSFYNNEISEKSEIFDDQFSVERPDGSNFTLKIRSTKLEDSAMYFCASRSDGSGEKLFFGSGTQLSVL.

The chain links TRBV5-1 to TRBJ2-1; the D gene is possibly TRBD2 (5 bases). V dropped 5 bases and J dropped 7 bases, with 22 bases sitting between them. Germline V CDR1 and CDR2: SGHRS, YFSETQ. This CDR3 is built from 16 residues. The CDR3 bases are TGCGCCAGCAGTCCGCACGCCGGGGTAATCATTAATGAGCAGTTCTTC. It is translated as CASSPHAGVIINEQFF.

V is TRBV19 and J is TRBJ1-2; no clear D gene. Germline-derived CDR1 and CDR2 are LNHDA and SQIVND (reference sequence). Between the trimmed V and J ends, which lost 3 bases and 5 bases, there was a span of 4 bases. The CDR3 extends over 11 amino acids. The CDR3, as DNA: TGTGCCAGTAGTATTGATTATGGCTACACCTTC. Protein sequence: CASSIDYGYTF.

A note on this clone: One end of the junction does not line up with germline, which may come from a read error. The CDR3 DNA follows: TGTGCCAGTAGTGGAACCGGGACCAACTACTACAAGCAGTACTTC. Protein: CASSGTGTNYYKQYF. The gene calls are TRBV19 and TRBJ2-7; D may be TRBD1 or TRBD2 (5 bases each). Germline CDR1 and CDR2: LNHDA and SQIVND (reference sequence). CDR3 size: 15 residues.

This clone was observed a handful of times. V usage is TRBV7-9 and J usage is TRBJ2-7; D is possibly TRBD2 (5 bases). CDR1 and CDR2 from the germline V gene are SEHNR and FQNEAQ (reference sequence). Trimming removed 2 bases at V and 7 bases at J, with 21 bases between. This CDR3 contains 16 residues. The CDR3 sequence is CASSLSPASGVGEQYF. In DNA form, the CDR3 reads TGTGCCAGCAGCTTATCCCCCGCCTCCGGGGTTGGTGAGCAGTACTTC.

This chain connects TRBV10-2 to TRBJ2-1; the D call may be TRBD1 or TRBD2 (7 bases each). The CDR3 is 14 residues long. From germline, CDR1 is WSHSY and CDR2 SAAADI. V lost 7 bases to trimming and J lost 4 bases, with 14 bases between them. CDR3 in DNA: TGCGCCAGCACCACCAGGGGGGGATACAATGAGCAGTTCTTC. This encodes CASTTRGGYNEQFF.

The gene calls are TRBV28 and TRBJ1-2; tentatively, D is TRBD1 (5 bases). Germline V CDR1 and CDR2: MDHEN, SYDVKM. Trimming pared 6 bases from V and 2 bases from J, leaving 22 bases between. The length of the CDR3 is 17 residues. The CDR3 region has the DNA TGTGCCAGCAGGTTAGGGGCCGCAGGGATAGCGAACTATGGCTACACCTTC. It yields the protein CASRLGAAGIANYGYTF.

This clone was detected only a few times. The J gene is TRBJ2-7, the V gene TRBV30; 9 bases align to TRBD1. Trimming cost V 1 base and J 0 bases; bases outside gene matches: 4. This CDR3 spans 15 amino acids. The germline V gene has CDR1 GTSNPN and CDR2 SVGIG (reference sequence). The CDR3: CAWSEGQGPSYEQYF. In DNA, the CDR3 is TGTGCCTGGAGTGAGGGACAGGGCCCCTCCTACGAGCAGTACTTC.

The gene calls are TRBV7-7 and TRBJ2-1, with a possible D match to TRBD1 (6 bases). The V end lost 8 bases, the J end lost 7 bases, and 15 bases lay between the germline ends. The CDR3 has 13 amino acids. From germline, CDR1 is SSHAT and CDR2 FNYEAQ (reference sequence). The CDR3 bases are TGTGCCAGCTCCGGGACAATAGGTAATGAGCAGTTCTTC. It encodes CASSGTIGNEQFF.

The V call is TRBV6-1, the J call TRBJ2-7; the D gene is possibly TRBD1 (5 bases). The germline V gene encodes CDR1 MNHNS and CDR2 SASEGT. The CDR3 length is 13 residues. Trimming removed 7 bases from V and 2 bases from J, with 12 bases in between. CDR3 nucleotide sequence: TGTGCCAGCACCAATACAGGAACCTACGAGCAGTACTTC. Its translation: CASTNTGTYEQYF.

The V call is TRBV9, the J call TRBJ1-3, with TRBD1 matching 8 bases. CDR1 is SGDLS and CDR2 is YYNGEE in the germline V gene. This CDR3 spans 15 amino acids. Trimming cost V 3 bases and J 8 bases; bases outside gene matches: 10. CDR3 amino acids: CASSAGQGRRDTIYF. CDR3 coding DNA: TGTGCCAGCAGCGCTGGACAGGGCAGGAGGGACACCATATATTTT. The variable domain in full, with the rest retrieved from reference TRBV9 and TRBJ1-3, is DSGVTQTPKHLITATGQRVTLRCSPRSGDLSVYWYQQSLDQGLQFLIQYYNGEERAKGNILERFSAQQFPDLHSELNLSSLELGDSALYFCASSAGQGRRDTIYFGEGSWLTVV.

This chain uses TRBV9 with TRBJ2-2; 7 bases are a match to TRBD1. Trimming removed 3 bases from V and 1 base from J; junction bases left unmatched: 3. The V gene's germline CDR1 is SGDLS and CDR2 YYNGEE. There are 15 residues in the CDR3. CDR3 coding DNA: TGTGCCAGCAGCGGAAGACAGGGGAACACCGGGGAGCTGTTTTTT. Amino acid sequence: CASSGRQGNTGELFF. The variable domain in full, with the rest retrieved from reference TRBV9 and TRBJ2-2, is DSGVTQTPKHLITATGQRVTLRCSPRSGDLSVYWYQQSLDQGLQFLIQYYNGEERAKGNILERFSAQQFPDLHSELNLSSLELGDSALYFCASSGRQGNTGELFFGEGSRLTVL.

The genes are TRBV6-1 and TRBJ2-7, with 10 bases matching TRBD1. Germline CDR1 reads MNHNS; CDR2 reads SASEGT. CDR3 length: 14 residues. Trimming removed 4 bases from V and 2 bases from J; junction bases left unmatched: 2. CDR3 DNA sequence: TGTGCCAGCAGTGGGGACAGGGGCCCCTACGAGCAGTACTTC. Translated, it gives CASSGDRGPYEQYF.

The chain combines TRBV14 with TRBJ1-1, with D hard to call. Trimming shortened V by 6 bases and J by 1 base, and 12 bases separated the two germline ends. The CDR3 consists of 14 residues. CDR1 SGHDN and CDR2 FVKESK come from the germline V gene. The CDR3 spells CASSPLLWNTEAFF. The CDR3 nucleotides are TGTGCCAGCAGTCCCCTTTTGTGGAACACTGAAGCTTTCTTT.

V is TRBV30 and J is TRBJ2-1; possible D gene TRBD2, 7 bases. Trimming removed 0 bases from V and 5 bases from J, with 11 bases in between. The CDR3 runs to 14 residues. Germline V gives CDR1 GTSNPN, CDR2 SVGIG (reference sequence). The chain's CDR3 is CAWSVGGADNEQFF. CDR3 DNA: TGTGCCTGGAGTGTAGGGGGGGCCGACAATGAGCAGTTCTTC.

The chain's CDR3 is CATGRGQNWGEQYF. The CDR3 coding sequence is TGTGCCACCGGACGGGGGCAGAATTGGGGCGAGCAGTACTTC. V is TRBV6-1 and J is TRBJ2-7; D assignment may be TRBD1 or TRBD2 (6 bases each). The CDR3 runs to 14 residues. Germline assignment: CDR1 MNHNS and CDR2 SASEGT. V was cut by 10 bases and J by 6 bases, with 22 bases left in between.

The gene calls are TRBV9 and TRBJ2-2; no firm D call. CDR3 length: 16 amino acids. In germline, CDR1 is SGDLS, CDR2 YYNGEE. V gave up 4 bases and J gave up 0 bases, with 13 bases separating them. CDR3 sequence (DNA): TGTGCCAGCAGCAAAAATCTCCCACCGAACACCGGGGAGCTGTTTTTT. This encodes CASSKNLPPNTGELFF. The whole variable domain, filled in from reference TRBV9 and TRBJ2-2, reads DSGVTQTPKHLITATGQRVTLRCSPRSGDLSVYWYQQSLDQGLQFLIQYYNGEERAKGNILERFSAQQFPDLHSELNLSSLELGDSALYFCASSKNLPPNTGELFFGEGSRLTVL.